This T cell receptor beta chain is drawn from a study of T cells in Graves' hyperthyroidism and ophthalmopathy (dated by TCRdb to between 2018 and 2021). With regard to the full study: Peripheral blood samples were taken at the time of initial diagnosis, prior to any treatment. The 90 or so discovery patients were randomly split 7:3 into training and test sets. In more than 5 Graves' hyperthyroidism patients, the study also compared T-cell repertoires from thyroid tissue with T-cell repertoires from blood. Whether ophthalmopathy could be predicted prospectively was tested in an independent validation cohort made up of approximately 19 hyperthyroidism patients plus 17 patients who later progressed to ophthalmopathy. After blood sampling, hyperthyroidism patients were treated with methimazole at a starting dose of 30 mg daily, and ophthalmopathy patients were treated with high-dose intravenous methylprednisolone. To identify distinguishing TCR V-J signatures, a discovery cohort of around 100 patients was used, comprising approximately 40 with Graves' ophthalmopathy and 55 to 65 with stable Graves' hyperthyroidism. TCR Vbeta CDR3 sequencing of some 140 peripheral blood samples (under 45 ophthalmopathy, 75 or so hyperthyroidism and roughly 17 progressor patients) is reported in the paper.

The TCR beta CDR3 regions were amplified from RNA transcripts. The first round of RT-PCR for the TCR CDR3 was performed with the HTBI primer set and the Qiagen OneStep RT-PCR kit. A second multiplex PCR round built the libraries, followed by size selection and purification. Paired-end sequencing of the libraries was performed with 100 bp reads on an Illumina HiSeq2000. The authors' analysis ran thus. SOAPnuke was used to process the raw data, throwing out any read that contained adapters or uncalled bases, had a mean Phred below 15, or lacked an exact constant-primer or identifier match. High-quality paired reads were merged with COPE v1.2.5, and unique nucleotide sequences were defined as clonotypes. MiTCR v1.1 was used to align clonotypes to the IMGT TRBV, TRBD and TRBJ reference segments. The analysis was restricted to V-J combinations with a frequency above 0.0001, which together covered 99.2% of the repertoires. The TCS score was defined as the ratio of F50 (clonal expansion) to E x V (chaos), calculated using BLOSUM62-based TCRdist between CDR3 peptides within each V-J. Welch's t-statistics and random forest reduced roughly 540 V-J features to 13, which were used in a naive Bayes classifier (R e1071). Clones were called with MiXCR by TCRdb after fastp trimmed the public reads at Q25, and only in-frame beta chains were retained. One record per CDR3 amino acid sequence lists the most common genes and DNA. The V and J calls here are based on TCRdb, not the publication. For this sample there are 300,000 to 350,000 distinct CDR3 sequences; approximately 14% appear just once. About 26% of the sample belongs to the ten largest clones.

Graves' hyperthyroidism was defined as stable when no progression to ophthalmopathy occurred over 18 months of follow-up. Hyperthyroidism patients were newly diagnosed, had a disease duration of under 2 months, and were aged 18 to 65 years. Any patient with an uncontrolled infection, another autoimmune disease, pregnancy or lactation was excluded. Diagnoses relied on clinical symptoms, serum thyroxine and TRAb, thyroid ultrasound and orbital computed tomography. Ficoll-Paque density gradient centrifugation was used to isolate PBMCs from around 10 ml of fresh peripheral blood. Trizol reagent was used to extract total RNA, and RNA quality was then checked on an Agilent 2100 Bioanalyzer. What the research found in general, with its limitations: In validation, progression to ophthalmopathy was predicted by the model with around 71% sensitivity and about 72% specificity, a median of roughly six months before onset. A model built on a 13 V-J signature distinguished ophthalmopathy from stable hyperthyroidism, reaching 85% to 90% sensitivity and approximately 81% specificity in cross-validation and 80%/75% in testing. Most expanded thyroid clonotypes (frequency above 0.001) were also found in blood, which suggests that blood repertoires may mirror thyroid immune responses. No statistical method was used to fix the sample size in advance, and group allocation was not hidden from the investigators.

This clonotype was counted at least ten times. Its specific antigen is unknown. Within one base of it there is no much larger clone, and no base qualities were kept. From its cysteine to its phenylalanine, the CDR3 spans 13 amino acids. Solely the CDR3 DNA is kept, with 39 bases framed from the first base. Trimming leaves V shorter by 8 bases and J shorter by 12 bases, with the junction holding 10 bases beyond the gene matches. Source material: blood. The source is a woman under 40 with Graves' hyperthyroidism. The chain couples TRBV12-3 or TRBV12-4 to TRBJ1-6, with 7 bases matching TRBD1. The CDR3 has the sequence CASGGTAYQPLHF. The DNA is as follows: TGTGCCAGCGGGGGGACAGCCTACCAACCCCTCCACTTT.